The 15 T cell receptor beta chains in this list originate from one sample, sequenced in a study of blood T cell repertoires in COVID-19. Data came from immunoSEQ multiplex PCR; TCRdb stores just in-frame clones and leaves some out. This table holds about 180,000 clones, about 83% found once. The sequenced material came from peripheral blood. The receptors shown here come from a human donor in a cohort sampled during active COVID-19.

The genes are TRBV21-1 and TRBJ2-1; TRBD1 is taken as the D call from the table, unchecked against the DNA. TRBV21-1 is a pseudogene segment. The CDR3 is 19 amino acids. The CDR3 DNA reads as TGTGCCAGCACCAACCGGGACAGGGACTACCCCCCACCCTCGGATGAGCAGTTCTTC. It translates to CASTNRDRDYPPPSDEQFF.

The CDR3 sequence: CASSEFGQATYGYTF. The CDR3 DNA follows: TGTGCCAGCAGTGAATTCGGCCAGGCGACCTATGGCTACACCTTC. This chain uses TRBV25-1 with TRBJ1-2; D is unresolved. This CDR3 is 15 amino acids long. V was cut by 1 base and J by 4 bases, with 13 bases left in between. Germline-derived CDR1 and CDR2 are MGHDK and SYGVNS.

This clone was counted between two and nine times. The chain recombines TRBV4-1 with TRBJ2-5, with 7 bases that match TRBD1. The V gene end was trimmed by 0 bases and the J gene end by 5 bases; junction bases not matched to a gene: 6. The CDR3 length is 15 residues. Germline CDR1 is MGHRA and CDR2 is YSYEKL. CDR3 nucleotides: TGCGCCAGCAGCCAAGATGACAGGGTGTCGGAGACCCAGTACTTC. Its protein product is CASSQDDRVSETQYF.

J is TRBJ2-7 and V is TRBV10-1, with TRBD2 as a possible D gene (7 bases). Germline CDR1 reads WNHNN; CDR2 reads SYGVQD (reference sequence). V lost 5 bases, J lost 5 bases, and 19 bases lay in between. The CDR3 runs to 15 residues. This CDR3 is CASSRGALAGDEQYF. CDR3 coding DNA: TGCGCCAGCAGTCGGGGGGCCCTTGCAGGGGACGAGCAGTACTTC.

In nucleotides, the CDR3 is TGTGCCAGCAGTGACTTGAGTGGAGTGGCAGGGATAAGGGAAAAACTGTTTTTT. It yields the protein CASSDLSGVAGIREKLFF. The gene calls are TRBV6-1 and TRBJ1-4; D is perhaps TRBD1 (5 bases). V lost 3 bases, J lost 8 bases, and 25 bases lay in between. The CDR3 length is 18 residues. CDR1 and CDR2 (germline): MNHNS, SASEGT.

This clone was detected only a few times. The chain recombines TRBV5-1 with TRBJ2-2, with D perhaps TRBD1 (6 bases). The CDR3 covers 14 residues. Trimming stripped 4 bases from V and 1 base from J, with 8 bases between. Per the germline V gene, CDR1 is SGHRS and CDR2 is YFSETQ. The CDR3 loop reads CASSVDRNTGELFF. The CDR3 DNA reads TGCGCCAGCAGCGTGGACAGGAACACCGGGGAGCTGTTTTTT.

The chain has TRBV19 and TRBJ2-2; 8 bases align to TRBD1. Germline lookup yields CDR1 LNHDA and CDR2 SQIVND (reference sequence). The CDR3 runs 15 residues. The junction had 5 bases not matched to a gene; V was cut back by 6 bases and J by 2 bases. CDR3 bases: TGTGCCAGTAGGCAAGGGACAGGAAACACCGGGGAGCTGTTTTTT. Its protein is CASRQGTGNTGELFF.

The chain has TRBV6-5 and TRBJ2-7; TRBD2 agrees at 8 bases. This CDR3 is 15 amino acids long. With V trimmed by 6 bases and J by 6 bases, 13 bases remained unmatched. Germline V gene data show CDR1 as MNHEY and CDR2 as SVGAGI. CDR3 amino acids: CASSRTSSGSFEQYF. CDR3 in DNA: TGTGCCAGCAGCCGAACCTCAAGCGGGAGTTTCGAGCAGTACTTC.

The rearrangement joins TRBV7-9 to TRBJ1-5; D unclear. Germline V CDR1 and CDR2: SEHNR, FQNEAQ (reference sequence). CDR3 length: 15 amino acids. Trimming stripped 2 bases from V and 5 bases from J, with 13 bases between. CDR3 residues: CASSLHTTGDQPQHF. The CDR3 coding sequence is TGTGCCAGCAGCTTACATACGACGGGAGATCAGCCCCAGCATTTT.

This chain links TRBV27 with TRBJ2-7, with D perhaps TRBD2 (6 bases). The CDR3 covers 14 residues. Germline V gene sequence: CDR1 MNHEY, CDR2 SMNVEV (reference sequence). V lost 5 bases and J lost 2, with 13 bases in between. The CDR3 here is CASSNRDWPYEQYF. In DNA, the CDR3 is TGTGCCAGCAGTAACCGGGACTGGCCCTACGAGCAGTACTTC.

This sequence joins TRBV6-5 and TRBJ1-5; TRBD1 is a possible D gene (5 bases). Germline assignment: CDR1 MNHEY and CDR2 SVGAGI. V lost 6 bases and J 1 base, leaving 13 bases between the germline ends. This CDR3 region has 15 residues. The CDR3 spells CASSPRSGSNQPQHF. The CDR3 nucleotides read TGTGCCAGCAGCCCGCGGTCAGGGAGCAATCAGCCCCAGCATTTT.

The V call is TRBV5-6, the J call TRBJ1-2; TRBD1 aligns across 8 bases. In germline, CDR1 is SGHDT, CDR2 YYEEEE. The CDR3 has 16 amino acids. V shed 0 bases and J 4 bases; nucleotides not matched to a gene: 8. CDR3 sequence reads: CASSLAEDRGIYGYTF. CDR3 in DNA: TGTGCCAGCAGCTTGGCCGAAGACAGGGGTATCTATGGCTACACCTTC.

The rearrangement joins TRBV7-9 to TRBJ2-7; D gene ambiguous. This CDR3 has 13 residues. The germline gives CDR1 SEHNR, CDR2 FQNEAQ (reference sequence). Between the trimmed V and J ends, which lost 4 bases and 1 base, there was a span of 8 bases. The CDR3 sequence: CASSSSRSYEQYF. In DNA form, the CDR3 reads TGTGCCAGCAGCTCTTCCAGGTCCTACGAGCAGTACTTC.

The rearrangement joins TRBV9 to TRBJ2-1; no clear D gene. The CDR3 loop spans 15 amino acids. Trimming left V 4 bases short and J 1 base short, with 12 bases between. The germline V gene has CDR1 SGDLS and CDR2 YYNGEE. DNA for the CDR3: TGTGCCAGCAGCCCCCCGGCAGCGTCCTACAATGAGCAGTTCTTC. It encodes CASSPPAASYNEQFF.

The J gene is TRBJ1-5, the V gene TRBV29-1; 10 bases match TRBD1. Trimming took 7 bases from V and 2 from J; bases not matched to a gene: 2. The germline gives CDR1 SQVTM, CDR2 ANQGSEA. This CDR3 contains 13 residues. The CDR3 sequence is CSAGQGGNQPQHF. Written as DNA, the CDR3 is TGCAGCGCCGGACAGGGGGGCAATCAGCCCCAGCATTTT.